This T cell receptor beta chain was sequenced in a study of Ad26.COV2.S vaccination and SARS-CoV-2 variants. As for the study in general: Recipients of Ad26.COV2.S got it intramuscularly, once or twice 56 days apart.

The treatment is: 15 to 20 received Ad26.COV2.S at low or high dose, single or two shots; 5 received placebo; per-sample allocation not given. The samples date from day 63 after the first vaccine or placebo injection. What was given as vaccine was an Ad26 vector encoding Wuhan-strain SARS-CoV-2 spike. The CDR3 is made up of 14 amino acids. Trimming left V 5 bases short and J 4 bases short, with 12 bases between. The germline CDR1 and CDR2 sequences are SEHNR and FQNEAQ (reference sequence). This clone was observed a single time. The antigen is unknown. Study-level points and caveats: Vaccinated individuals (as opposed to placebo recipients) had higher spike-specific TCR breadth.

Data came from immunoSEQ multiplex PCR; TCRdb stores just in-frame clones and leaves some out. Altogether 300,000 to 350,000 clones are present, 70% to 90% being singletons, with the ten largest covering 1.9%. V usage is TRBV7-9 and J usage is TRBJ2-1, with D tentatively TRBD2 (6 bases). The receptor was isolated from a person between 18 and 60 years old who received the Ad26.COV2.S COVID-19 vaccine or a placebo. Sequenced material: peripheral blood, taken in a trial of Ad26.COV2.S vaccine versus placebo. In nucleotides, the CDR3 is TGTGCCAGCAGCCTAGGGGACTTTTACAATGAGCAGTTCTTC. Translating gives CASSLGDFYNEQFF.